This entry is about one TCR beta chain. In the original analysis: The authors estimated nucleated cell counts from reference gene primer amplification. Produced via immunoSEQ multiplex PCR; TCRdb's table is partial and in-frame only. That table supplies the V and J calls and clone size; D and trimming were determined from the DNA. This sample has 200,000 to 250,000 clones, with 70% to 90% found just once. These data are taken from a study of blood T cell repertoires in COVID-19. Germline CDR1 SGHKS, CDR2 YYEKEE (reference sequence). The CDR3 sequence is 14 residues long. V was cut by 2 bases and J by 0 bases, with 7 bases left in between.

The sequencing sample was made of peripheral blood. The rearrangement uses TRBV5-5 and TRBJ2-3; D gene unclear. The TCR sequence derives from a man in his sixties with acute or convalescent COVID-19. In DNA form, the CDR3 reads TGTGCCAGCAGCTTCGAGCGTAGCACAGATACGCAGTATTTT. This translates into CASSFERSTDTQYF.